This TCR beta chain originates from a study of blood T cell repertoires in COVID-19 (dated by TCRdb to 2018 to 2021). At the level of the whole study: Samples from collaborators originated in the United States, Italy and Spain and spanned both the acute and convalescent phases of COVID-19. The material from the prospective study consisted of cDNA or gDNA derived from T cells, B-cell-depleted T cells, or PBMCs. Where available, HLA class I and class II types were taken from metadata supplied by the sample provider and were not determined by assay-based typing. The repertoires were made available in a free public database intended to serve as a resource for research on the immune response to SARS-CoV-2. Subjects who had been exposed to COVID-19, were actively infected with it, or had recovered from it provided the deeply sampled blood TCRbeta repertoires that made up the dataset. A de-identified subject ID, COVID-19 status, age in years and sex were almost always included in the sample metadata. Samples were obtained from the ongoing ImmuneRACE study (first 160 participants) and from over a thousand subjects provided by 6 global collaborators.

Study-wide findings and limitations: Clinical and demographic metadata were provided uncurated, with the amount varying by source and participant.

The immunoSEQ Assay, a bias-controlled multiplex PCR, was used to amplify TCRbeta CDR3 regions from genomic DNA. Per the original workflow: Within the assay, amplification of reference gene primers was used to estimate how many nucleated cells each sample contained. To quantify the absolute abundance of each unique TCRbeta CDR3 rearrangement, sequence reads were collapsed and filtered. For each sample, productive Simpson clonality was calculated by taking the square root of Simpson's diversity index across productive rearrangements. TCRdb retrieved this table from immuneACCESS and kept in-frame rearrangements only. Not all clones are present; in checked studies, unresolved V genes account for under half, and no reason is known for the remainder. V, J and clone size are taken as reported in that table, and D and trimming were inferred from the DNA itself. In all, the sample holds 150,000 or so clones, and around 80% of those were seen once. Roughly 19% of the sample is in the top ten clones.

Concerning this clone itself: The clone's antigen remains unknown. Base qualities are not at hand, and no much larger clone is one base apart.

The trim is 5 bases for V and 0 bases for J, with a gap of 6 bases between the germline ends. Sequences SGHAT (CDR1) and FQNNGV (CDR2) are obtained from the germline V gene. The CDR3, cysteine through phenylalanine, is 13 amino acids long. Of the read, only the CDR3 DNA is kept; its 39 bases are in frame from base 1. Collaborating institutions collected whole blood in K2EDTA tubes following their own protocols. For TCRbeta analysis, collaborators shipped samples in one of three forms: frozen whole blood, isolated PBMCs, or DNA extracted from either of those sample types. Sequencing was done on a sample of peripheral blood. This sequence was found in a woman of 80 years or more with acute or convalescent COVID-19. This chain joins TRBV11-2 to TRBJ2-3; no D segment can be confidently identified. Here is the DNA: TGTGCCAGCAGCCTACGGAGCACAGATACGCAGTATTTT. Its amino acids are CASSLRSTDTQYF.